This is a list of T cell receptor beta chains from one sample in a study of CD8+ T cells in alopecia areata. The repertoire was sequenced with immunoSEQ multiplex PCR; TCRdb's copy has only in-frame clones and lacks some. This sample yields approximately 150,000 clones, of which 75% to 90% are seen a single time; more than 12% belongs to the top ten. The sample was CD8+ T cells sorted from blood, taken at week 0. These receptors were collected from a human donor with alopecia areata. CDR3s include the opening cysteine and the closing phenylalanine or tryptophan. Each record gives: J gene, D gene, CDR3 length, V gene, clone size, CDR3 DNA, CDR3 protein. A D gene is named only where the DNA matches it firmly. A row's size may be missing; if present it is once, few, many or a size class.

j_gene: TRBJ2-7; d_gene: TRBD2; len: 15; v_gene: TRBV27; abundance: -; CDR3nt: TGTGCCAGCAGTCCCGCGGGAGGTACCTCCTACGAGCAGTACTTC; CDR3aa: CASSPAGGTSYEQYF
j_gene: TRBJ1-2; d_gene: -; len: 16; v_gene: TRBV25-1; abundance: -; CDR3nt: TGTGCCAGCAGTGAATCCCTTTTGCAATACCCCATGGACTACACCTTC; CDR3aa: CASSESLLQYPMDYTF
j_gene: TRBJ2-2; d_gene: -; len: 19; v_gene: TRBV7-9; abundance: -; CDR3nt: TGTGCCAGCAGCTTCCCCGAGGGACACGACGGCTTAAACACCGGGGAGCTGTTTTTT; CDR3aa: CASSFPEGHDGLNTGELFF
j_gene: TRBJ2-2; d_gene: -; len: 16; v_gene: TRBV15; abundance: -; CDR3nt: TGTGCCACCAGCAGAGATCCCCCGTTGGACACCGGGGAGCTGTTTTTT; CDR3aa: CATSRDPPLDTGELFF
j_gene: TRBJ1-3; d_gene: TRBD1; len: 18; v_gene: TRBV29-1; abundance: -; CDR3nt: TGCAGCGTTGAAGGGGCTCAGGGACAGGACTACTCTGGAAACACCATATATTTT; CDR3aa: CSVEGAQGQDYSGNTIYF
j_gene: TRBJ2-1; d_gene: -; len: 13; v_gene: TRBV9; abundance: -; CDR3nt: TGTGCCAGCAGCTCTGTGGGGAGTTACGAGCAGTTCTTC; CDR3aa: CASSSVGSYEQFF
j_gene: TRBJ2-3; d_gene: -; len: 12; v_gene: TRBV9; abundance: -; CDR3nt: TGTGCCAGCAGCGTAGGTAGCGATACGCAGTATTTT; CDR3aa: CASSVGSDTQYF
j_gene: TRBJ2-7; d_gene: -; len: 12; v_gene: TRBV7-9; abundance: once; CDR3nt: TGTGCCAGCGGCTTAGGGGATCTCGAGCAGTACTTC; CDR3aa: CASGLGDLEQYF
j_gene: TRBJ2-7; d_gene: TRBD1; len: 15; v_gene: TRBV5-1; abundance: -; CDR3nt: TGCGCCAGCAGCCACCCCGGGACAGGGACCTACGAGCAGTACTTC; CDR3aa: CASSHPGTGTYEQYF
j_gene: TRBJ2-7; d_gene: -; len: 14; v_gene: TRBV4-1; abundance: once; CDR3nt: TGCGCCAGCAGCCAAGGGAGCGGCAGCTACGAGCAGTACTTC; CDR3aa: CASSQGSGSYEQYF
j_gene: TRBJ2-7; d_gene: TRBD1; len: 17; v_gene: TRBV5-1; abundance: -; CDR3nt: TGCGCCAGCAGCTCGCCCCTCGGGGCAGGGGGAAGCTACGAGCAGTACTTC; CDR3aa: CASSSPLGAGGSYEQYF
j_gene: TRBJ1-5; d_gene: TRBD1; len: 14; v_gene: TRBV2; abundance: -; CDR3nt: TGTGCCAGCAAGTCGACAGGGGGCAATCAGCCCCAGCATTTT; CDR3aa: CASKSTGGNQPQHF
j_gene: TRBJ1-1; d_gene: -; len: 15; v_gene: TRBV27; abundance: -; CDR3nt: TGTGCCAGCAGTTTATCGATAACCTCGAACACTGAAGCTTTCTTT; CDR3aa: CASSLSITSNTEAFF
j_gene: TRBJ2-3; d_gene: -; len: 13; v_gene: TRBV9; abundance: -; CDR3nt: TGTGCCAGCAGTGTGTCTAGCACAGATACGCAGTATTTT; CDR3aa: CASSVSSTDTQYF
j_gene: TRBJ2-1; d_gene: TRBD1; len: 16; v_gene: TRBV6-1; abundance: -; CDR3nt: TGTGCCAGCAGTGAGGGACAGGTGGACCCCTACAATGAGCAGTTCTTC; CDR3aa: CASSEGQVDPYNEQFF
j_gene: TRBJ2-7; d_gene: TRBD2; len: 16; v_gene: TRBV28; abundance: -; CDR3nt: TGTGCCAGCAGTGGACTAGCGGGGGCGAGCTCCTACGAGCAGTACTTC; CDR3aa: CASSGLAGASSYEQYF
j_gene: TRBJ1-1; d_gene: TRBD1; len: 14; v_gene: TRBV15; abundance: -; CDR3nt: TGTGCCACCAGCAGACCTACAGGGGACACTGAAGCTTTCTTT; CDR3aa: CATSRPTGDTEAFF
j_gene: TRBJ2-7; d_gene: TRBD1; len: 14; v_gene: TRBV27; abundance: -; CDR3nt: TGTGCCAGCAGCCGGGACAGGCCTGCCTACGAGCAGTACTTC; CDR3aa: CASSRDRPAYEQYF
j_gene: TRBJ1-1; d_gene: -; len: 15; v_gene: TRBV5-1; abundance: -; CDR3nt: TGCGCCAGCAGCTTGCGTGGCTACGGGAACACTGAAGCTTTCTTT; CDR3aa: CASSLRGYGNTEAFF
j_gene: TRBJ1-5; d_gene: -; len: 15; v_gene: TRBV7-3; abundance: -; CDR3nt: TGTGCCAGCAGCTCCGTTTATTTGGGCAATCAGCCCCAGCATTTT; CDR3aa: CASSSVYLGNQPQHF
j_gene: TRBJ2-3; d_gene: TRBD2; len: 18; v_gene: TRBV27; abundance: -; CDR3nt: TGTGCCAGCAGTTTTCGATTTATCGGCGGGAGAAATTTAGATACGCAGTATTTT; CDR3aa: CASSFRFIGGRNLDTQYF
j_gene: TRBJ2-1; d_gene: TRBD2; len: 19; v_gene: TRBV28; abundance: -; CDR3nt: TGTGCCAGCAGCCAGGGACTAGCGGGGGAGATAACCTTTTACAATGAGCAGTTCTTC; CDR3aa: CASSQGLAGEITFYNEQFF
j_gene: TRBJ2-7; d_gene: -; len: 16; v_gene: TRBV4-1; abundance: -; CDR3nt: TGCGCCAGCAGCCAATCCGGCGGCTTGACTACCTACGAGCAGTACTTC; CDR3aa: CASSQSGGLTTYEQYF
j_gene: TRBJ2-7; d_gene: -; len: 14; v_gene: TRBV4-1; abundance: -; CDR3nt: TGCGCCAGCAGCCAGGAAAGGAGTGCCTACGAGCAGTACTTC; CDR3aa: CASSQERSAYEQYF